One and the same sample provided the 18 T cell receptor beta chains below, sequenced in a study of CD8+CD57+ T cells in acquired aplastic anemia. TCR beta VDJ and CDR3 profiling used genomic DNA as template. TCRdb redid the calling of the reads with MiXCR, one entry per CDR3 protein. The sample has more than 150,000 distinct CDR3 sequences, approximately 48% seen once. Only patients with CD8+CD57+ cell expansion on flow cytometry were chosen for sequencing. The source material was sorted CD4+, CD8+, or CD8+CD57+ T cells (not recorded which) from PBMCs. All receptors derive from a human donor with aplastic anemia.

This clonotype appeared once. The rearrangement joins TRBV11-1 to TRBJ2-7; a weak D match, TRBD1 (6 bases). CDR3 length: 16 residues. V was clipped by 2 bases and J by 2 bases, with 16 bases between them. CDR1 and CDR2 (germline): SGHAT, FQDESV (reference sequence). CDR3 region: CASSLQYGTQTYEQYF. In nucleotides, the CDR3 is TGTGCCAGCAGCTTACAATACGGGACACAAACCTACGAGCAGTACTTC.

There are many counts of this clonotype. The chain links TRBV9 to TRBJ2-3; 7 bases agree with TRBD1. The ends lost 1 base at V and 10 bases at J; junction bases unmatched: 6. This CDR3 is 13 amino acids long. From germline, CDR1 is SGDLS and CDR2 YYNGEE. The CDR3 here is CASSVRRTGPQYF. Written as DNA, the CDR3 is TGTGCCAGCAGCGTACGAAGGACAGGTCCGCAGTATTTT.

This clonotype was seen repeatedly, ten times or more. The chain joins TRBV29-1 to TRBJ2-1; 11 nucleotides align to TRBD2. CDR1 is SQVTM, CDR2 ANQGSEA, per germline. The CDR3 has 15 residues. V lost 6 bases to trimming and J lost 7 bases; unmatched junction nucleotides: 11. The CDR3 loop is CSVDKLAGVKNEQFF. DNA for the CDR3: TGCAGCGTAGATAAACTAGCGGGAGTAAAAAATGAGCAGTTCTTC.

The chain is built from TRBV6-1 and TRBJ1-4; TRBD1 matches at 7 bases. Unmatched junction bases numbered 7, after V lost 6 bases and J lost 6 bases. The CDR3 totals 14 residues. Germline-derived CDR1 and CDR2 are MNHNS and SASEGT. The CDR3, as DNA: TGTGCCAGCAGCCGCGGGGACAGCGATGAAAAACTGTTTTTT. Its translation: CASSRGDSDEKLFF.

This chain joins TRBV6-1 and TRBJ1-2; TRBD1 aligns across 7 bases. Trimming cost V 3 bases and J 5 bases; bases outside gene matches: 15. Germline CDR1 and CDR2: MNHNS and SASEGT. This CDR3 is 17 amino acids long. The CDR3 reads CASSDEGATPSIYGYTF. CDR3 DNA: TGTGCCAGCAGTGATGAGGGGGCGACCCCGTCTATATATGGCTACACCTTC.

This chain joins TRBV7-9 and TRBJ2-7, with D perhaps TRBD2 (6 bases). This CDR3 region has 14 residues. CDR1 and CDR2 (germline): SEHNR, FQNEAQ (reference sequence). Trimming cost V 1 base and J 5 bases, with 12 bases left between them. The CDR3 DNA is TGTGCCAGCAGCTTAGACGAGACTAGTAACGAGCAGTACTTC. This translates into CASSLDETSNEQYF. The whole variable domain, remainder taken from reference TRBV7-9 and TRBJ2-7, is DTGVSQNPRHKITKRGQNVTFRCDPISEHNRLYWYRQTLGQGPEFLTYFQNEAQLEKSRLLSDRFSAERPKGSFSTLEIQRTEQGDSAMYLCASSLDETSNEQYFGPGTRLTVT.

This clonotype was detected ten times or more. CDR3 DNA sequence: TGCGCCAGCAGCTTGAGTACCGAATACACTGAAGCTTTCTTT. Amino acids: CASSLSTEYTEAFF. The chain combines TRBV5-1 with TRBJ1-1; D call uncertain. This CDR3 is built from 14 residues. The V end was cut by 1 base, the J end by 3 bases, with 10 bases between. The germline CDR1 and CDR2 sequences are SGHRS and YFSETQ.

V usage is TRBV11-2 and J usage is TRBJ2-2; possibly TRBD1 for D (6 bases). Per germline, CDR1 SGHAT and CDR2 FQNNGV. The CDR3 totals 16 residues. V was cut by 5 bases and J by 5 bases, with 18 bases left in between. The CDR3 sequence: CASSPGGGHSTGELFF. The CDR3 DNA reads TGTGCCAGCAGCCCCGGTGGGGGACACTCTACCGGGGAGCTGTTTTTT.

This clonotype was detected many times. CDR3: CASTSGGRKAAYGYEQFF. In nucleotides, the CDR3 is TGTGCCAGCACTAGCGGGGGGAGAAAGGCCGCCTACGGTTATGAGCAGTTCTTC. The chain is built from TRBV11-2 and TRBJ2-1; TRBD2 aligns across 11 bases. CDR1 and CDR2 (germline): SGHAT, FQNNGV. The CDR3 covers 18 residues. With 7 bases clipped from V and 8 bases from J, the junction kept 19 bases outside the gene matches.

The J gene is TRBJ2-5, the V gene TRBV7-2; 7 bases agree with TRBD2. Per germline, CDR1 SGHTA and CDR2 FQGNSA. Trimming cost V 5 bases and J 2 bases; bases outside gene matches: 5. CDR3 size: 14 residues. For the CDR3, the DNA is TGTGCCAGCAGCCGGGCTAGCGGTCAAGAGACCCAGTACTTC. Its translation is CASSRASGQETQYF.

A single count supports this clonotype. A much bigger clone sits one base away, suggesting this may be a read error. The rearrangement links TRBV3-1 to TRBJ1-3; no clear D gene. This CDR3 has 15 residues. Per the germline V gene, CDR1 is LGHDT and CDR2 is YNNKEL (reference sequence). V was pared by 2 bases and J by 7 bases, with 15 bases between. The CDR3 loop reads CASSQSLTPDNTIYF. The DNA of the CDR3 is TGTGCCAGCAGCCAATCGCTGACCCCGGACAACACCATATATTTT.

On this clonotype itself: A much larger clone is a single base away; this may be a read error. The genes are TRBV6-2 or TRBV6-3 and TRBJ1-6, with D maybe TRBD1 (5 bases). The germline gives CDR1 MNHEY, CDR2 SVGEGT. Trimming removed 4 bases at V and 8 bases at J, with 12 bases between. This CDR3 contains 14 residues. The CDR3 bases are TGTGCCAGCAGTTTGGTCAGGGAGGATTCACCCCTCCACTTT. This gives the protein CASSLVREDSPLHF.

The genes are TRBV18 and TRBJ2-3; the D gene is possibly TRBD1 (6 bases). The CDR3 is 14 amino acids. The V gene lost 5 bases and the J gene lost 1 base, with 10 bases spanning the gap. Germline CDR1 is KGHSH and CDR2 is LQKENI. In nucleotides, the CDR3 is TGTGCCAGCTCAACCAGGACAGGCACAGATACGCAGTATTTT. Its translation is CASSTRTGTDTQYF.

This clonotype was found a few times. A clone one base away is much larger, so this may be a read error. J is TRBJ2-5 and V is TRBV20-1, with a weak D call TRBD2 (6 bases). Germline V gene lookup returns CDR1 DFQATT and CDR2 SNEGSKA (reference sequence). V was shortened by 1 base and J by 2 bases, with 8 bases between the two germline ends. The CDR3 totals 13 residues. The CDR3, as DNA: TGCAGTGCTAGAGGTGGGGGGCAAGAGACCCAGTACTTC. This translates into CSARGGGQETQYF.

J is TRBJ1-5 and V is TRBV20-1; 11 nucleotides match TRBD1. Per germline, CDR1 DFQATT and CDR2 SNEGSKA (reference sequence). CDR3 length: 15 amino acids. V was pared by 6 bases and J by 7 bases, with 11 bases of the junction left unmatched. CDR3 coding DNA: TGCAGTGCCGGAGACCGGGACAGGGGGTACCAGCCCCAGCATTTT. Amino acids: CSAGDRDRGYQPQHF.

This clonotype was seen more than once but under ten times. The gene calls are TRBV5-6 and TRBJ1-2; 8 nucleotides align to TRBD1. The CDR3 consists of 15 residues. The V segment lost 0 bases and the J segment 1 base; nucleotides outside the gene matches: 2. CDR1 is SGHDT and CDR2 is YYEEEE in the germline V gene. The CDR3 nucleotides read TGTGCCAGCAGCTTGGGACAGGGGAGTAACTATGGCTACACCTTC. It is translated as CASSLGQGSNYGYTF.

The rearrangement joins TRBV2 to TRBJ1-6, with TRBD1 matching over 9 bases. V lost 8 bases, J lost 9 bases, and 8 bases stayed unmatched. This CDR3 contains 14 residues. Looked up from germline, CDR1 is SNHLY and CDR2 is FYNNEI. The CDR3 DNA sequence: TGTGCCAGCCTTCCGGGACAGGGTTTTTCACCCCTCCACTTT. Protein: CASLPGQGFSPLHF. Full variable domain (missing parts from reference TRBV2 and TRBJ1-6): EPEVTQTPSHQVTQMGQEVILRCVPISNHLYFYWYRQILGQKVEFLVSFYNNEISEKSEIFDDQFSVERPDGSNFTLKIRSTKLEDSAMYFCASLPGQGFSPLHFGNGTRLTVT.

Note on this clonotype: The junction differs from germline at one of its ends, possibly a read error. The V gene is TRBV20-1, the J gene TRBJ2-5; D is possibly TRBD2 (5 bases). The CDR3 runs to 13 residues. CDR1 and CDR2 from the germline V gene are DFQATT and SNEGSKA (reference sequence). The CDR3, as DNA: TGCAGTGCTACGCCTAGCAACCAGGAGACCCAGTACTTC. Its protein is CSATPSNQETQYF.